The clone carrying this T cell receptor beta chain was seen many times. This sample was taken from a study of neurological immune-mediated disorders. V was clipped by 5 bases and J by 1 base; unmatched bases: 7. This CDR3 has 15 amino acids. From germline, CDR1 is DFQATT and CDR2 SNEGSKA (reference sequence). From the 5' RACE reads, TCRdb called clonotypes with MiXCR, one entry per CDR3 protein. The table has about 95,000 distinct CDR3 sequences, about 3.8% seen once. The rearrangement links TRBV20-1 to TRBJ2-5; TRBD2 aligns across 10 bases. This receptor was taken from a woman younger than 30 with multiple sclerosis. Sequencing input: PBMCs. The CDR3 reads CSAQRASGGQETQYF. CDR3 coding DNA: TGCAGTGCTCAACGGGCTAGCGGGGGCCAAGAGACCCAGTACTTC.